The 31 T cell receptor beta chains below were found in one sample sequenced in a study of OX40 agonist ivuxolimab in advanced cancers. Generated by immunoSEQ multiplex PCR, the TCRdb table keeps only in-frame clones and is missing some. The data show about 36,000 clones, around 89% seen once. The material sequenced was CD4+ or CD8+ T cells sorted from blood, taken in a trial of the OX40 agonist ivuxolimab. These TCRs come from an adult with an advanced solid tumor such as melanoma, head and neck, liver or kidney cancer.

The chain couples TRBV11-2 to TRBJ2-5, with 8 bases matching TRBD2. This CDR3 contains 16 residues. Germline-derived CDR1 and CDR2 are SGHAT and FQNNGV. The V and J ends lost 1 base and 2 bases, in that order; junction bases with no gene match: 6. This CDR3 reads CASSLGGAGDQETQYF. Written as DNA, the CDR3 is TGTGCCAGCAGCTTAGGGGGAGCGGGGGATCAAGAGACCCAGTACTTC.

The chain combines TRBV29-1 with TRBJ2-2; D might be TRBD1 or TRBD2, each matching 5 bases. V gave up 2 bases and J gave up 5 bases, with 12 bases separating them. The CDR3 is 14 amino acids. Germline V gene data show CDR1 as SQVTM and CDR2 as ANQGSEA. CDR3 sequence (DNA): TGCAGCGTTGAACGGACAACTAGAACCGGGGAGCTGTTTTTT. It specifies CSVERTTRTGELFF.

The chain employs TRBV9 and TRBJ2-6; 8 nucleotides align to TRBD1. Germline V lookup: CDR1 SGDLS, CDR2 YYNGEE. After removal of 3 bases from V and 2 bases from J, the junction contained 7 bases not matched to a gene. The CDR3 covers 17 residues. CDR3 DNA: TGTGCCAGCAGCGGACGGACAGGGCACCCTGGGGCCAACGTCCTGACTTTC. The encoded protein is CASSGRTGHPGANVLTF.

This chain connects TRBV6-5 to TRBJ2-7; D gene uncertain. Trimming cost V 5 bases and J 2 bases, with 16 bases left between them. The CDR3 sequence is 15 residues long. CDR1 and CDR2 (germline): MNHEY, SVGAGI. CDR3 coding DNA: TGTGCCAGCAGTAACATAGGGATCCCCCCCTACGAGCAGTACTTC. Translated: CASSNIGIPPYEQYF.

This rearrangement joins TRBV5-5 to TRBJ2-6; D is ambiguous. Trimming took off 0 bases at V and 4 bases at J, with 14 bases between the two ends. Per the germline V gene, CDR1 is SGHKS and CDR2 is YYEKEE (reference sequence). The CDR3 sequence is 17 residues long. DNA of the CDR3: TGTGCCAGCAGCTTGGAAGGGAAAGTACCCGGGGCCAACGTCCTGACTTTC. Its translation: CASSLEGKVPGANVLTF.

This rearrangement joins TRBV5-1 to TRBJ1-2, with D unclear. Trimming pared 7 bases from V and 8 bases from J, leaving 27 bases between. CDR1 is SGHRS, CDR2 YFSETQ, per germline. The CDR3 is 16 residues long. CDR3 residues: CASRRDGRTQPDGYTF. The DNA for the CDR3 is TGCGCCAGCCGACGTGACGGACGTACCCAACCCGACGGCTACACCTTC.

This chain links TRBV5-1 with TRBJ1-1; possibly TRBD1 for D (5 bases). The CDR3 sequence is 13 residues long. The V gene lost 4 bases and the J gene lost 10 bases, with 17 bases spanning the gap. CDR1 and CDR2 from the germline V gene are SGHRS and YFSETQ. This CDR3 is CASSGTERRGAFF. DNA of the CDR3: TGCGCCAGCAGCGGGACCGAACGTCGGGGAGCTTTCTTT.

The chain has TRBV2 and TRBJ2-3, with 8 positions matching TRBD1. Germline V gene data show CDR1 as SNHLY and CDR2 as FYNNEI. There are 17 residues in the CDR3. J was trimmed by 0 bases and V by 10 bases; bases with no gene match: 15. CDR3 residues: CATIGGFTGGSTDTQYF. The CDR3 DNA sequence: TGTGCCACCATTGGGGGTTTTACAGGGGGGAGCACAGATACGCAGTATTTT.

The rearrangement uses TRBV7-9 and TRBJ2-3; no definite D call. The CDR3 extends over 15 amino acids. CDR1 and CDR2 (germline): SEHNR, FQNEAQ (reference sequence). V lost 0 bases and J lost 4, with 11 bases in between. The CDR3 DNA reads as TGTGCCAGCAGCTTAGCCCGACAATCTCCAGATACGCAGTATTTT. As protein: CASSLARQSPDTQYF.

V usage is TRBV7-9 and J usage is TRBJ1-3; the D is unclear. This CDR3 has 14 amino acids. Deletions cut 5 bases from V and 2 bases from J, with 10 bases between. Germline CDR1 SEHNR, CDR2 FQNEAQ (reference sequence). In DNA, the CDR3 is TGTGCCAGCAGCCCCGTAGGAGCTGGAAACACCATATATTTT. It translates to CASSPVGAGNTIYF.

The chain employs TRBV5-1 and TRBJ2-1, with a tentative D call TRBD2 (5 bases). The CDR3 length is 14 residues. The V gene's germline CDR1 is SGHRS and CDR2 YFSETQ. V lost 2 bases and J lost 2, with 8 bases in between. The CDR3 reads CASSLTGTYNEQFF. The DNA of the CDR3 is TGCGCCAGCAGCTTAACCGGGACCTACAATGAGCAGTTCTTC.

This chain uses TRBV7-9 with TRBJ1-6; D remains ambiguous. In germline, CDR1 is SEHNR, CDR2 FQNEAQ (reference sequence). Deletions cut 2 bases from V and 8 bases from J, with 7 bases between. This CDR3 contains 13 residues. The CDR3: CASSLTLDSPLHF. The CDR3 region has the DNA TGTGCCAGCAGCTTAACCCTCGATTCACCCCTCCACTTT.

This rearrangement joins TRBV14 to TRBJ1-3; D remains unclear. The CDR3 length is 15 residues. The V end lost 0 bases, the J end lost 11 bases, and 17 bases lay between the germline ends. Germline V gene data show CDR1 as SGHDN and CDR2 as FVKESK. DNA for the CDR3: TGTGCCAGCAGCCAAGACGGTACGGGAGAACGGGCCATATATTTT. Translation: CASSQDGTGERAIYF.

The J gene is TRBJ1-5, the V gene TRBV19; D gene ambiguous. The V and J ends lost 0 bases and 2 bases respectively, with 8 bases between them. This CDR3 comprises 15 residues. The germline gives CDR1 LNHDA, CDR2 SQIVND (reference sequence). CDR3 bases: TGTGCCAGTAGTATAGATCTGGTCCGCAATCAGCCCCAGCATTTT. Its protein is CASSIDLVRNQPQHF.

This clone has only one observation. The V gene is TRBV5-6, the J gene TRBJ2-1; 12 bases fit TRBD2. The CDR3 length is 16 residues. Looked up from germline, CDR1 is SGHDT and CDR2 is YYEEEE. V was pared by 3 bases and J by 7 bases, with 8 bases of the junction left unmatched. The DNA for the CDR3 is TGTGCCAGCAGCTGGATGACTAGCGGGAGTATAAATGAGCAGTTCTTC. Its translation: CASSWMTSGSINEQFF.

The chain recombines TRBV5-5 with TRBJ1-2; D uncertain. The CDR3 is made up of 14 amino acids. Germline V gene lookup returns CDR1 SGHKS and CDR2 YYEKEE (reference sequence). Trimming stripped 5 bases from V and 0 bases from J, with 11 bases between. In DNA form, the CDR3 reads TGTGCCAGCAGGCCGACCCCCGCTAACTATGGCTACACCTTC. It specifies CASRPTPANYGYTF.

Only one count was recorded for this clone. The chain employs TRBV6-6 and TRBJ1-2; tentative D call: TRBD1 (5 bases). The germline V gene encodes CDR1 MNHNY and CDR2 SVGAGI (reference sequence). Trimming took 4 bases from V and 2 from J, leaving 11 bases between them. This CDR3 is built from 14 residues. The CDR3 protein is CASSLQRGNYGYTF. DNA of the CDR3: TGTGCCAGCAGTTTACAGCGGGGGAACTATGGCTACACCTTC.

The rearrangement uses TRBV19 and TRBJ1-6; TRBD1 matches 10 bases. The CDR3 sequence is 13 residues long. CDR1 is LNHDA and CDR2 is SQIVND in the germline V gene (reference sequence). Trimming removed 8 bases from V and 15 bases from J; junction bases left unmatched: 10. The CDR3 DNA sequence: TGTGCCAGTTCGCCGGGACAGGGGAGACTCCTCCACTTT. It encodes CASSPGQGRLLHF. The full variable domain, in which reference TRBV19 and TRBJ1-6 provide the parts outside the CDR3, is DGGITQSPKYLFRKEGQNVTLSCEQNLNHDAMYWYRQDPGQGLRLIYYSQIVNDFQKGDIAEGYSVSREKKESFPLTVTSAQKNPTAFYLCASSPGQGRLLHFGNGTRLTVT.

The genes are TRBV5-1 and TRBJ2-1; 8 bases map to TRBD2. Germline-derived CDR1 and CDR2 are SGHRS and YFSETQ. Trimming at V came to 1 base and at J to 7 bases, leaving 4 bases not matched to a gene. This CDR3 comprises 14 residues. CDR3: CASSLPIAGNEQFF. DNA for the CDR3: TGCGCCAGCAGCTTGCCCATAGCGGGGAATGAGCAGTTCTTC.

The chain employs TRBV28 and TRBJ2-7, with D uncertain. V lost 2 bases to trimming and J lost 2 bases, with 13 bases between them. Germline-derived CDR1 and CDR2 are MDHEN and SYDVKM. The CDR3 runs to 15 residues. CDR3 sequence: CASSLSRPPAYEQYF. CDR3 DNA sequence: TGTGCCAGCAGTTTAAGTCGGCCCCCGGCCTACGAGCAGTACTTC. The full variable domain, rest sourced from reference TRBV28 and TRBJ2-7, is DVKVTQSSRYLVKRTGEKVFLECVQDMDHENMFWYRQDPGLGLRLIYFSYDVKMKEKGDIPEGYSVSREKKERFSLILESASTNQTSMYLCASSLSRPPAYEQYFGPGTRLTVT.

The V gene is TRBV18, the J gene TRBJ2-3, with D perhaps TRBD1 (5 bases). Germline CDR1 KGHSH, CDR2 LQKENI. Trimming took 3 bases from V and 6 from J, leaving 7 bases between them. The CDR3 spans 12 residues. For the CDR3, the DNA is TGTGCCAGCTCACCTAAGGGGGATACGCAGTATTTT. Its protein is CASSPKGDTQYF.

The CDR3 reads CASSISQGYVAQYF. The DNA of the CDR3 is TGTGCCAGCTCCATAAGTCAGGGTTATGTTGCGCAGTATTTT. The chain joins TRBV28 to TRBJ2-3, with D possibly matching TRBD1 (5 bases). With 8 bases removed from V and 10 bases from J, the gap between germline ends came to 22 bases. The CDR3 has 14 residues. The V gene's germline CDR1 is MDHEN and CDR2 SYDVKM.

This chain uses TRBV18 with TRBJ1-1, with D hard to call. CDR1 and CDR2 from the germline V gene are KGHSH and LQKENI. V was cut by 1 base and J by 0 bases, with 3 bases left in between. CDR3 length: 13 amino acids. CDR3 in DNA: TGTGCCAGCTCACCACAGGTGAACACTGAAGCTTTCTTT. It yields the protein CASSPQVNTEAFF.

The V and J genes are TRBV19 and TRBJ1-5; D remains ambiguous. The ends were cut back, 8 bases at V and 0 bases at J, with 17 bases in the middle. The germline V gene encodes CDR1 LNHDA and CDR2 SQIVND (reference sequence). CDR3 length: 16 residues. The CDR3 spells CASSERGQYSNQPQHF. DNA of the CDR3: TGTGCCAGTTCCGAACGTGGGCAGTATAGCAATCAGCCCCAGCATTTT.

J is TRBJ2-5 and V is TRBV28; TRBD1 agrees at 8 bases. Germline CDR1 reads MDHEN; CDR2 reads SYDVKM. The CDR3 has 15 residues. The V gene end was trimmed by 5 bases and the J gene end by 3 bases; junction bases not matched to a gene: 8. The CDR3 bases are TGTGCCAGCAGTACCCGAGGACAGGGAGAAGAGACCCAGTACTTC. This gives the protein CASSTRGQGEETQYF.

This CDR3 is CASSLGFRSYGYTF. Here the CDR3 DNA reads TGTGCCAGCAGCTTGGGATTTAGAAGCTATGGCTACACCTTC. The rearrangement links TRBV5-4 to TRBJ1-2; D is unclear. The germline V gene encodes CDR1 SGHNT and CDR2 YYREEE (reference sequence). The CDR3 is made up of 14 amino acids. V lost 0 bases to trimming and J lost 4 bases, with 10 bases between them.

This clone was seen a handful of times. The chain has TRBV6-1 and TRBJ1-3; D unclear. Per germline, CDR1 MNHNS and CDR2 SASEGT. The CDR3 runs 13 residues. V was trimmed by 6 bases and J by 0 bases, leaving 6 bases between them. The CDR3 region has the DNA TGTGCCAGCAGCACGATCTCTGGAAACACCATATATTTT. This translates into CASSTISGNTIYF.

This clone showed up just a few times. The V call is TRBV7-9, the J call TRBJ1-6, with a weak D call TRBD1 (5 bases). Per the germline V gene, CDR1 is SEHNR and CDR2 is FQNEAQ (reference sequence). V lost 3 bases and J 11 bases, leaving 14 bases between the germline ends. The CDR3 is made up of 14 amino acids. The CDR3 region is CASSLTGEGTPLHF. The CDR3 region has the DNA TGTGCCAGCAGCTTGACGGGGGAAGGGACACCCCTCCACTTT.

This clone was seen a handful of times. In DNA form, the CDR3 reads TGTGCCAGCAGCCTATGGGGGGGCGGGGACAAAAACATTCAGTACTTC. Translation gives CASSLWGGGDKNIQYF. The chain is built from TRBV7-2 and TRBJ2-4; tentative D call: TRBD2 (7 bases). CDR1 is SGHTA, CDR2 FQGNSA, per germline. The CDR3 covers 16 residues. The V end lost 5 bases, the J end lost 3 bases, and 17 bases lay between the germline ends.

The J gene is TRBJ1-6, the V gene TRBV4-2, with D tentatively TRBD1 (5 bases). In germline, CDR1 is LGHNA, CDR2 YNFKEQ. This CDR3 is built from 19 residues. V was trimmed by 4 bases and J by 0 bases, leaving 19 bases between them. The CDR3 nucleotides are TGTGCCAGCAGCCTCGGAAATCGGGGGTTGAGCTCCTATAATTCACCCCTCCACTTT. This encodes CASSLGNRGLSSYNSPLHF.

The V gene is TRBV18, the J gene TRBJ2-3; 9 bases are a match to TRBD2. From germline, CDR1 is KGHSH and CDR2 LQKENI. This CDR3 contains 16 residues. The junction had 9 bases not matched to a gene; V was cut back by 2 bases and J by 6 bases. The CDR3, as DNA: TGTGCCAGCTCACCAAGACTAGCGGTAAAGGAGGATACGCAGTATTTT. Translated: CASSPRLAVKEDTQYF.